A selection of T cell receptor beta chains follows, all from one sample in a study of T-cell memory formation after mild COVID-19. TCRdb reprocessed the 5' RACE reads via MiXCR and lists one record per CDR3 protein. The sample lists tens of thousands of distinct CDR3 sequences, roughly 7% occurring once. The sequenced material came from PBMCs or a T cell subset sorted from them (not recorded which). These receptors came from an adult who had mild COVID-19 (a few samples of this study predate the infection). Cell type and time point are not known. CDR3s include the opening cysteine and the closing phenylalanine or tryptophan. D genes are given only for firm matches. Clone size is given for some rows only: seen once, a few or many times, or a class if the clone is expanded.

TRBV5-6	-	TRBJ2-6	-	CASRRRAGSGANVLTF	TGTGCCAGCAGGCGACGCGCAGGGTCTGGGGCCAACGTCCTGACTTTC
TRBV5-4	-	TRBJ2-1	few	CASSLVGHVNNEQFF	TGTGCCAGCAGCTTGGTGGGCCACGTTAACAATGAGCAGTTCTTC
TRBV7-8	-	TRBJ2-7	-	CASSTRVSYEQYF	TGTGCCAGCAGCACGAGGGTTTCCTACGAGCAGTACTTC
TRBV18	TRBD1	TRBJ1-6	many	CASSHRPGQGNSPLHF	TGTGCCAGCTCACACCGCCCGGGACAGGGGAATTCACCCCTCCACTTT
TRBV19	-	TRBJ2-4	-	CATRQNLAKNIQYF	TGTGCCACCCGACAGAATTTAGCCAAAAACATTCAGTACTTC
TRBV10-3	TRBD1	TRBJ1-2	many	CAISETGATSNYGYTF	TGTGCCATCAGTGAAACAGGGGCCACCTCTAACTATGGCTACACCTTC
TRBV7-9	-	TRBJ2-7	-	CASSLGSSGNEQYF	TGTGCCAGCAGCTTAGGTTCTTCTGGGAACGAGCAGTACTTC
TRBV2	-	TRBJ2-2	many	CASSASMNTGELFF	TGTGCCAGCAGTGCGTCTATGAACACCGGGGAGCTGTTTTTT
TRBV7-9	-	TRBJ1-3	-	CASSRVGGSGGNTIYF	TGTGCCAGCAGCCGGGTCGGGGGTTCGGGCGGAAACACCATATATTTT
TRBV4-2	TRBD1	TRBJ2-7	few	CASSQDGQVGYEQYF	TGTGCCAGCAGCCAAGATGGACAGGTGGGCTACGAGCAGTACTTC
TRBV6-5	TRBD1	TRBJ1-2	-	CASSSRRQGLGYTF	TGTGCCAGCAGTTCCAGGAGACAGGGTCTAGGCTACACCTTC
TRBV3-1	-	TRBJ1-1	few	CASSQPNTEAFF	TGTGCCAGCAGCCAACCGAACACTGAAGCTTTCTTT
TRBV4-3	-	TRBJ1-2	few	CASSQDLGAGYTF	TGCGCCAGCAGCCAAGATCTGGGGGCCGGCTACACCTTC
TRBV28	TRBD2	TRBJ2-7	-	CASSLWEGLAGVQQYF	TGTGCCAGCAGTTTATGGGAGGGACTAGCGGGAGTCCAGCAGTACTTC
TRBV27	-	TRBJ2-2	-	CASSLDRDTGELFF	TGTGCCAGCAGTTTGGACAGAGACACCGGGGAGCTGTTTTTT
TRBV20-1	TRBD1	TRBJ1-2	-	CSAPGQGGYGYTF	TGCAGTGCCCCGGGACAGGGGGGTTATGGCTACACCTTC
TRBV4-1	-	TRBJ2-7	-	CASSPLTGSYEQYF	TGCGCCAGCAGCCCCCTCACAGGGAGCTACGAGCAGTACTTC